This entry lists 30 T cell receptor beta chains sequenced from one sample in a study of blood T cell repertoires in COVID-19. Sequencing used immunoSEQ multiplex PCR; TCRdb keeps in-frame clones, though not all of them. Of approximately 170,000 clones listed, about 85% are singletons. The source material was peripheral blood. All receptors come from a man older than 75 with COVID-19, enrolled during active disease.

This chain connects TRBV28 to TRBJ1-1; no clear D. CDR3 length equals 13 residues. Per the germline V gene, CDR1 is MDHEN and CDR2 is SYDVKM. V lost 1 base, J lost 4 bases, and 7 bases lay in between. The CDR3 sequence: CASSLSWSTEAFF. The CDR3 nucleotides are TGTGCCAGCAGTTTATCGTGGAGCACTGAAGCTTTCTTT. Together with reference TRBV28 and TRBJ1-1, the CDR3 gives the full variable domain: DVKVTQSSRYLVKRTGEKVFLECVQDMDHENMFWYRQDPGLGLRLIYFSYDVKMKEKGDIPEGYSVSREKKERFSLILESASTNQTSMYLCASSLSWSTEAFFGQGTRLTVV.

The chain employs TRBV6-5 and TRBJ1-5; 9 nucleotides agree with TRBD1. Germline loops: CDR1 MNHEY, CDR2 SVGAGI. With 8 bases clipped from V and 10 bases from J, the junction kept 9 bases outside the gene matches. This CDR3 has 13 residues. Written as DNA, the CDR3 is TGTGCCAGCGGCCGCGGGACAGGGCGACCCCAGCATTTT. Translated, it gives CASGRGTGRPQHF.

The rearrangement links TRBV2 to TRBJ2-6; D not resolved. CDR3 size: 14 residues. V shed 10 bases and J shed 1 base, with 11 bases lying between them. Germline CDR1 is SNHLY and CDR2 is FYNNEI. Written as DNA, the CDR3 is TGTGCCACCCGAACCAGGTCTGGGGCCAACGTCCTGACTTTC. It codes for CATRTRSGANVLTF.

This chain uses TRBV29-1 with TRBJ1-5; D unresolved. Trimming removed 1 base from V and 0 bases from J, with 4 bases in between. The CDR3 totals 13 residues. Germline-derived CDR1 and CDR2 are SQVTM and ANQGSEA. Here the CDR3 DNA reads TGCAGCGTTGAAGTCTATAGCAATCAGCCCCAGCATTTT. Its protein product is CSVEVYSNQPQHF.

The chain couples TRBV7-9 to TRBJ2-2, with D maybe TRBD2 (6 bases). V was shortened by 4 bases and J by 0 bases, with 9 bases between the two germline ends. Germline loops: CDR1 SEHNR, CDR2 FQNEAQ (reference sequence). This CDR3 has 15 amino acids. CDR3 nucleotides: TGTGCCAGCAGCTCGTGGGGGGCGAACACCGGGGAGCTGTTTTTT. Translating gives CASSSWGANTGELFF.

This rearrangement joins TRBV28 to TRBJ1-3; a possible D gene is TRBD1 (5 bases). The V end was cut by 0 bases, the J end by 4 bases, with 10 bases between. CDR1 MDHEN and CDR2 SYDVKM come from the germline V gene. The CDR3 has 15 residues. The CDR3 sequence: CASSLWSGQGNTIYF. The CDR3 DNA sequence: TGTGCCAGCAGTTTATGGTCAGGACAAGGAAACACCATATATTTT.

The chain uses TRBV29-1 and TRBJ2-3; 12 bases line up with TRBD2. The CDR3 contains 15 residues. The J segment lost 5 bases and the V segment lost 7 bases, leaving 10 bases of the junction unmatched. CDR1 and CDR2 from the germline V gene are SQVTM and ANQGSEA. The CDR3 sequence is CSAPTSGGTGDTQYF. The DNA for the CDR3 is TGCAGCGCTCCGACTAGCGGGGGAACGGGAGATACGCAGTATTTT.

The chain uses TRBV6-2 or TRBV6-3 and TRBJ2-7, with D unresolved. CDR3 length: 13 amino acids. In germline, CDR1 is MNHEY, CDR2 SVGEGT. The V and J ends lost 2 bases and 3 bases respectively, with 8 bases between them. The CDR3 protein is CASSYDIYYEQYF. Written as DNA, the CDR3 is TGTGCCAGCAGTTACGACATTTACTACGAGCAGTACTTC.

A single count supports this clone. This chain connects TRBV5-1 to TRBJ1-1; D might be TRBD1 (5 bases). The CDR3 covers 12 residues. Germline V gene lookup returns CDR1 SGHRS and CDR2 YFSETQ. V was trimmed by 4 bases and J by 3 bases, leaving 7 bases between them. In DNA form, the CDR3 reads TGCGCCAGCAGCGTACAGGACACTGAAGCTTTCTTT. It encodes CASSVQDTEAFF. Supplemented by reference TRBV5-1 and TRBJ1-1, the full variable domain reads KAGVTQTPRYLIKTRGQQVTLSCSPISGHRSVSWYQQTPGQGLQFLFEYFSETQRNKGNFPGRFSGRQFSNSRSEMNVSTLELGDSALYLCASSVQDTEAFFGQGTRLTVV.

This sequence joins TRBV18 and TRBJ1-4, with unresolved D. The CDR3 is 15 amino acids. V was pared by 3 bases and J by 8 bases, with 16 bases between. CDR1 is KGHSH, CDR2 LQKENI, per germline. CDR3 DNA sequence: TGTGCCAGCTCACCTCAGGAGGGCCGATACGAAAAACTGTTTTTT. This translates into CASSPQEGRYEKLFF.

For the CDR3, the DNA is TGTGCCATCAGTGAGCTTACTTTTGACGGACAAGCTAACTATGGCTACACCTTC. Translation: CAISELTFDGQANYGYTF. The chain uses TRBV10-3 and TRBJ1-2; possible D gene TRBD1, 5 bases. CDR1 ENHRY and CDR2 SYGVKD come from the germline V gene. V lost 2 bases and J lost 0, with 19 bases in between. CDR3 length equals 18 residues.

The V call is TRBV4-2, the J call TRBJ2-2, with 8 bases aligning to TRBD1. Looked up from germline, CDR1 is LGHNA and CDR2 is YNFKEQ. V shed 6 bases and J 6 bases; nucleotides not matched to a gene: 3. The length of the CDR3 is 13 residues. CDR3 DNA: TGTGCCAGCAGGCGGGACAGGTCCGGGGAGCTGTTTTTT. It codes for CASRRDRSGELFF.

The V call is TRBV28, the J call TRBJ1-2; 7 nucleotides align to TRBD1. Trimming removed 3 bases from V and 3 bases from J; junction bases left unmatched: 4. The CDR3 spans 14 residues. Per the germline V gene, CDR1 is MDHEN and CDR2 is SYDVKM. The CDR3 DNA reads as TGTGCCAGCAGTTTCGGAGGGGGCGACTATGGCTACACCTTC. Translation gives CASSFGGGDYGYTF.

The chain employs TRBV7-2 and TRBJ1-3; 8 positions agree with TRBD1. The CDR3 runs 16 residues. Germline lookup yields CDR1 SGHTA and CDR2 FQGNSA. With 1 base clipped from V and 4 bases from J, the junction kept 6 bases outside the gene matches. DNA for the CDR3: TGTGCCAGCAGCTTAGTTGCCAGGGGGCCAGGAAACACCATATATTTT. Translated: CASSLVARGPGNTIYF.

CDR3 protein: CASSSYRAAVGDEQYF. The CDR3 nucleotides are TGTGCCAGCAGCTCATACAGGGCCGCCGTCGGGGACGAGCAGTACTTC. The rearrangement joins TRBV11-3 to TRBJ2-7; maybe TRBD1 (6 bases). The germline CDR1 and CDR2 sequences are SGHNT and YENEEA. The CDR3 consists of 16 residues. The V gene lost 4 bases and the J gene lost 5 bases, with 21 bases spanning the gap. Full variable domain (missing parts from reference TRBV11-3 and TRBJ2-7): EAGVVQSPRYKIIEKKQPVAFWCNPISGHNTLYWYLQNLGQGPELLIRYENEEAVDDSQLPKDRFSAERLKGVDSTLKIQPAELGDSAVYLCASSSYRAAVGDEQYFGPGTRLTVT.

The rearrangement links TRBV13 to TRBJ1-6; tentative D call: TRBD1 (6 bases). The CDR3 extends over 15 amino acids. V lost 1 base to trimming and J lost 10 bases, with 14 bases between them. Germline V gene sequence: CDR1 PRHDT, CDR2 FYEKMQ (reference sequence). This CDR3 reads CASSLAVQRGSPLHF. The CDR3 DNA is TGTGCCAGCAGCTTAGCGGTCCAAAGGGGGTCACCCCTCCACTTT.

The CDR3 nucleotides read TGCGCCAGCAGCTTCGGACATCCTAGCTCCTACGAGCAGTACTTC. Its protein product is CASSFGHPSSYEQYF. V is TRBV5-1 and J is TRBJ2-7, with D maybe TRBD1 (5 bases). V lost 2 bases, J lost 0 bases, and 12 bases lay in between. This CDR3 region has 15 residues. The germline gives CDR1 SGHRS, CDR2 YFSETQ. Based on the CDR3 plus reference TRBV5-1 and TRBJ2-7, the full variable domain is KAGVTQTPRYLIKTRGQQVTLSCSPISGHRSVSWYQQTPGQGLQFLFEYFSETQRNKGNFPGRFSGRQFSNSRSEMNVSTLELGDSALYLCASSFGHPSSYEQYFGPGTRLTVT.

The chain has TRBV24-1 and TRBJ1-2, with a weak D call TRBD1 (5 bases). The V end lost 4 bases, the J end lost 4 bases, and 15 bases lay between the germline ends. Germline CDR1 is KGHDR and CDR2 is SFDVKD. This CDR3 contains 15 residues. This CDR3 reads CATSDGRGTGYGYTF. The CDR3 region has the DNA TGTGCCACCAGTGACGGACGGGGGACGGGCTATGGCTACACCTTC.

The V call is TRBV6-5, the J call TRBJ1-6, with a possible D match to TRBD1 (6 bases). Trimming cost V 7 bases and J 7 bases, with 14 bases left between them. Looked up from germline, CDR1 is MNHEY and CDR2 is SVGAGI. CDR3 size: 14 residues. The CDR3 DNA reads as TGTGCCAGCACCCCTAGGACAGAGAATTCACCCCTCCACTTT. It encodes CASTPRTENSPLHF.

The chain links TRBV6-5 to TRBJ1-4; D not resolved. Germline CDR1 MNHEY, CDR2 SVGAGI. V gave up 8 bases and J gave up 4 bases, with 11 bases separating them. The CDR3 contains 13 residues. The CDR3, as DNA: TGTGCCAGCCGGAGGACTGTTAATGAAAAACTGTTTTTT. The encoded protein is CASRRTVNEKLFF.

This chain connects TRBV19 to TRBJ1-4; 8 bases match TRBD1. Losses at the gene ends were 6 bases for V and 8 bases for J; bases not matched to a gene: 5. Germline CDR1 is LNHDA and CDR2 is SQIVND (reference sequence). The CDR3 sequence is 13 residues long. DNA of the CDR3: TGTGCCAGTAGGGACAGGGTGGCCGAAAAACTGTTTTTT. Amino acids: CASRDRVAEKLFF.

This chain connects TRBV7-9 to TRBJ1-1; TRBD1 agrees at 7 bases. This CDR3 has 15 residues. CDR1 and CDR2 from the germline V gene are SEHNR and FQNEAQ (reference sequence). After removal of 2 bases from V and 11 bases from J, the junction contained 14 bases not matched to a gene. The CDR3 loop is CASSLRGPSGQGAFF. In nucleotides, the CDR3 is TGTGCCAGCAGCTTAAGGGGGCCCTCAGGGCAGGGCGCTTTCTTT.

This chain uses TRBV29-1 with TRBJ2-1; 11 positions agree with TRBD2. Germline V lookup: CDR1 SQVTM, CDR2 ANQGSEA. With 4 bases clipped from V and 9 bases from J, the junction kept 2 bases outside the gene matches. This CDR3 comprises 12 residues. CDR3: CSVVLAGAEQFF. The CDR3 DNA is TGCAGCGTTGTACTAGCGGGGGCTGAGCAGTTCTTC.

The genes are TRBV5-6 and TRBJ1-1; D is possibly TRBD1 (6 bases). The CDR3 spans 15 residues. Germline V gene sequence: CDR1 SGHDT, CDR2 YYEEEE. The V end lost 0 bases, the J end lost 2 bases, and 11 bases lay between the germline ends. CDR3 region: CASSLAGTPNTEAFF. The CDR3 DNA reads TGTGCCAGCAGCTTGGCCGGGACACCTAACACTGAAGCTTTCTTT.

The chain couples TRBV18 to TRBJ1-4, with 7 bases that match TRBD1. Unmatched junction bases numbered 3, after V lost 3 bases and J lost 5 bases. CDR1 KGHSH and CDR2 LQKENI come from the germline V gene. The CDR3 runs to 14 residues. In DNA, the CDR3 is TGTGCCAGCTCACCGGGACAGTGGAATGAAAAACTGTTTTTT. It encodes CASSPGQWNEKLFF. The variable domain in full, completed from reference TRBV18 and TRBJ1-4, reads NAGVMQNPRHLVRRRGQEARLRCSPMKGHSHVYWYRQLPEEGLKFMVYLQKENIIDESGMPKERFSAEFPKEGPSILRIQQVVRGDSAAYFCASSPGQWNEKLFFGSGTQLSVL.

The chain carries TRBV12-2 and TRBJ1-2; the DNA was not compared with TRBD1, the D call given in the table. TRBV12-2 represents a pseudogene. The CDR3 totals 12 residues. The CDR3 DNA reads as TGTGCAAGTCGTGACAGGGGTCCGTGCTACACCTTC. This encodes CASRDRGPCYTF.

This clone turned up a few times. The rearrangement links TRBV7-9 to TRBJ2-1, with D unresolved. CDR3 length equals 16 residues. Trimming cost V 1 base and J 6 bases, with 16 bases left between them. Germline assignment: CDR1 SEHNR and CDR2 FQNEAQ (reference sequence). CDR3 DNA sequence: TGTGCCAGCAGCTTAGGAGACACCGCCCTCGGCAATGAGCAGTTCTTC. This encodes CASSLGDTALGNEQFF.

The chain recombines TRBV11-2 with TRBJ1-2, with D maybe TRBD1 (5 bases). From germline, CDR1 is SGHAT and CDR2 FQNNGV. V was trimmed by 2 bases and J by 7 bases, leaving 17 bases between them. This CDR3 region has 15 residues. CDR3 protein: CASSLLGGGMGGYTF. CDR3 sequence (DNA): TGTGCCAGCAGCTTACTCGGGGGAGGAATGGGTGGCTACACCTTC.

CDR3 nucleotides: TGTGCCAGCAGCGGATGGACAGGGCTTAGCACAGATACGCAGTATTTT. It encodes CASSGWTGLSTDTQYF. The rearrangement links TRBV11-2 to TRBJ2-3; TRBD1 aligns across 8 bases. Per the germline V gene, CDR1 is SGHAT and CDR2 is FQNNGV. Unmatched junction bases numbered 7, after V lost 5 bases and J lost 0 bases. The length of the CDR3 is 16 residues.

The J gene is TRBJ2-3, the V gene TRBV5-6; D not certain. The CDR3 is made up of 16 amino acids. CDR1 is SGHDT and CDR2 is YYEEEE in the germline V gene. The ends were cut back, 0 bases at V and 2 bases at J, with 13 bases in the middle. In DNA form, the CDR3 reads TGTGCCAGCAGCTTGGCAGGCCGATACCTCACAGATACGCAGTATTTT. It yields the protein CASSLAGRYLTDTQYF.